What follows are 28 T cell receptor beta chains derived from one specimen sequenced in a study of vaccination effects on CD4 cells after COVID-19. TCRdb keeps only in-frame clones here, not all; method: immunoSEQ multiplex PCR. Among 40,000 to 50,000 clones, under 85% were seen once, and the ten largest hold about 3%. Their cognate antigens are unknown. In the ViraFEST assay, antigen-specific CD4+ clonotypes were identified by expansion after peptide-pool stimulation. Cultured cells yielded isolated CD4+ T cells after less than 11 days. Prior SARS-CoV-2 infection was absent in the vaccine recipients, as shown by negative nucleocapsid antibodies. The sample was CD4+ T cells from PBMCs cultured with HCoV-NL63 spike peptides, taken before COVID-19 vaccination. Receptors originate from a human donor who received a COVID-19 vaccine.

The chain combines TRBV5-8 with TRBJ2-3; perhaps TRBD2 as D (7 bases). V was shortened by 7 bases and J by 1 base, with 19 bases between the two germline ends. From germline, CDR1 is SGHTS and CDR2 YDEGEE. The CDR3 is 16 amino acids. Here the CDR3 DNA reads TGTGCCAGCCCAGCTCCCCCGGGGGGCCGCACAGATACGCAGTATTTT. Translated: CASPAPPGGRTDTQYF.

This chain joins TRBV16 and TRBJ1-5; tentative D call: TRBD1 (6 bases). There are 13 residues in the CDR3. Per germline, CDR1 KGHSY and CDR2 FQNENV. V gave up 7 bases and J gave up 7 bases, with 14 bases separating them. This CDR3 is CASTLQGPQPQHF. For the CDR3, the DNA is TGTGCCAGCACCCTCCAGGGGCCACAGCCCCAGCATTTT.

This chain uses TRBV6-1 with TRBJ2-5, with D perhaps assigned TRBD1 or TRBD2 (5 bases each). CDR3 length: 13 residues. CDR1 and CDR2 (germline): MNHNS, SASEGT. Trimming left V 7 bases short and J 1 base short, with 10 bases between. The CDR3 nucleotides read TGTGCCAGCAAGGTGAGGGGCCAAGAGACCCAGTACTTC. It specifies CASKVRGQETQYF.

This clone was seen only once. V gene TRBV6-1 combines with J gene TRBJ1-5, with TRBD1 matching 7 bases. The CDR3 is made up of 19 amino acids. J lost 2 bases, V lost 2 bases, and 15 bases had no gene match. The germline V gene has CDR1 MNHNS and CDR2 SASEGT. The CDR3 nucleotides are TGTGCCAGCAGTGAACGAGGAGGGGGCGGTTTTTGGGGCAATCAGCCCCAGCATTTT. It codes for CASSERGGGGFWGNQPQHF.

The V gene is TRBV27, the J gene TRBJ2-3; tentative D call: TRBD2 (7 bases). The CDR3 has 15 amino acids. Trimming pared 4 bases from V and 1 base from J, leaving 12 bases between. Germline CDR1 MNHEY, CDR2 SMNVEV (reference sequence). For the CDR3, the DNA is TGTGCCAGCAGTTATCGGGGGGCCGGCACAGATACGCAGTATTTT. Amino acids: CASSYRGAGTDTQYF.

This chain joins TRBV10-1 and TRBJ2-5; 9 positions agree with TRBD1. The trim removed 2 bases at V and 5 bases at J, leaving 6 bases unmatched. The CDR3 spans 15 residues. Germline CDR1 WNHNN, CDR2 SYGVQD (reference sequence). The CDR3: CASSERTGDRETQYF. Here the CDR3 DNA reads TGCGCCAGCAGTGAGAGGACAGGGGACCGCGAGACCCAGTACTTC.

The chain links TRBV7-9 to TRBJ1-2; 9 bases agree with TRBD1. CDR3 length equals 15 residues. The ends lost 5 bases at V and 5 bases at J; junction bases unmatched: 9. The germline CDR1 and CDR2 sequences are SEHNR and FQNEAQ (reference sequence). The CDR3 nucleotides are TGTGCCAGCAGCCCAGGGACAGGGAATGAATATGGCTACACCTTC. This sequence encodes CASSPGTGNEYGYTF.

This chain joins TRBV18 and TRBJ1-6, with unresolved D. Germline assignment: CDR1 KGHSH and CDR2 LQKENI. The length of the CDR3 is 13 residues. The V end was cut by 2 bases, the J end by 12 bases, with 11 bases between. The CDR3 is CASSPDGGGPLHF. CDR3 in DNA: TGTGCCAGCTCACCAGACGGAGGAGGACCCCTCCACTTT.

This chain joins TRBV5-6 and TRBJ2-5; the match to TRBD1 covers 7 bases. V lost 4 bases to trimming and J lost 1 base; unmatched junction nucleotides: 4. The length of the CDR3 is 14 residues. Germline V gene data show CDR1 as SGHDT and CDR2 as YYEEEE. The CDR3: CASSRGTVQETQYF. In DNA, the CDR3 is TGTGCCAGCAGCCGAGGGACAGTCCAAGAGACCCAGTACTTC.

As DNA, the CDR3 is TGTGCCAGCAACACCTTTCCCGCCTACAATGAGCAGTTCTTC. It translates to CASNTFPAYNEQFF. J is TRBJ2-1 and V is TRBV28, with D unresolved. The germline V gene has CDR1 MDHEN and CDR2 SYDVKM. V was pared by 7 bases and J by 2 bases, with 12 bases between. This CDR3 region has 14 residues.

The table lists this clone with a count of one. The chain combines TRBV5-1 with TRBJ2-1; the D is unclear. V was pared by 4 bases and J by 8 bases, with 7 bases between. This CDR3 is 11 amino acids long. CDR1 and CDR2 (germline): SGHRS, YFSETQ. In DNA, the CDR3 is TGCGCCAGCAGCCGCACATATGAGCAGTTCTTC. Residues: CASSRTYEQFF.

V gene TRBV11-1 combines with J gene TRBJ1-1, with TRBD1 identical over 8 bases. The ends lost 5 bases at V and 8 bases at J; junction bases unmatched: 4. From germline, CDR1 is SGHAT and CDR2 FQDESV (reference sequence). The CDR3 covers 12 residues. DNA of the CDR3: TGTGCCAGCAGCGAAGACAGGGGCGAAGCTTTCTTT. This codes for CASSEDRGEAFF.

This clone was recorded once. CDR3: CASSFLASGGGDEQFF. As DNA, the CDR3 is TGCGCCAGCAGCTTTTTGGCTAGCGGGGGCGGCGATGAGCAGTTCTTC. This chain links TRBV5-1 with TRBJ2-1; TRBD2 matches at 10 bases. V dropped 2 bases and J dropped 8; count of bases not matched to a gene: 10. From germline, CDR1 is SGHRS and CDR2 YFSETQ. CDR3 length: 16 residues.

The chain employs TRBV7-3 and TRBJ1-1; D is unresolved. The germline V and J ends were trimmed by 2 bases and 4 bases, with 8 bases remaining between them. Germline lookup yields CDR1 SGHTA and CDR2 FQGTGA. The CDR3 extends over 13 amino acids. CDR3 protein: CASSLVGSTEAFF. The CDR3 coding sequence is TGTGCCAGCAGCTTAGTCGGGAGCACTGAAGCTTTCTTT.

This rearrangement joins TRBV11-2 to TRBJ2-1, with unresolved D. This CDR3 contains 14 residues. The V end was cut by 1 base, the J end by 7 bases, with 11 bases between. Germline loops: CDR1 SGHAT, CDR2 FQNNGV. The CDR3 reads CASSLVLGRNEQFF. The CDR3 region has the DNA TGTGCCAGCAGCTTAGTTCTAGGTAGAAATGAGCAGTTCTTC.

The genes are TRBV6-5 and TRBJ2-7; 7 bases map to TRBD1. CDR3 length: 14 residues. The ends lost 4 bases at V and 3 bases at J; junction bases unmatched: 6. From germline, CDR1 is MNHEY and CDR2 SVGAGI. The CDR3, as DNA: TGTGCCAGCAGTTCCCTGAGACAGGGCTACGAGCAGTACGTC. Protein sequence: CASSSLRQGYEQYV.

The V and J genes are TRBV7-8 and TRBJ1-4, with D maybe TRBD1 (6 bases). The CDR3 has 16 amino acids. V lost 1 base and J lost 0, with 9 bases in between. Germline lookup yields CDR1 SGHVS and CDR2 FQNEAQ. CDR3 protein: CASSLVRGATNEKLFF. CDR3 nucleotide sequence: TGTGCCAGCAGCTTAGTCAGGGGTGCAACTAATGAAAAACTGTTTTTT.

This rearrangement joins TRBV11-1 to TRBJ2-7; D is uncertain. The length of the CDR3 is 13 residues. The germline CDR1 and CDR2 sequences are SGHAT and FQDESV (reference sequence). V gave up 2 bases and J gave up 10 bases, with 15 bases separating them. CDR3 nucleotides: TGTGCCAGCAGCTTATCCTGCCAGCCACATCAGTACGTC. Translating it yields CASSLSCQPHQYV.

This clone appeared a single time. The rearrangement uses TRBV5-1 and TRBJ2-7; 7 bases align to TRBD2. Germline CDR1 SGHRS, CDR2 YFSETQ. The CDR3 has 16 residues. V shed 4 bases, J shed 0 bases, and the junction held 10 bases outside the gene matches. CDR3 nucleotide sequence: TGCGCCAGCAGCCCGGGGGGACCCGCGGGCTCCTACGAGCAGTACGTC. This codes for CASSPGGPAGSYEQYV.

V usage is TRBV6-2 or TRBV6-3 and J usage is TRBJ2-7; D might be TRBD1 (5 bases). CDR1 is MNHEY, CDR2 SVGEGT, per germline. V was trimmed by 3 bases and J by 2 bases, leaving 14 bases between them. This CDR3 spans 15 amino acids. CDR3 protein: CASSYGPGNTYEQYV. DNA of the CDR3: TGTGCCAGCAGTTATGGACCAGGGAACACCTACGAGCAGTACGTC.

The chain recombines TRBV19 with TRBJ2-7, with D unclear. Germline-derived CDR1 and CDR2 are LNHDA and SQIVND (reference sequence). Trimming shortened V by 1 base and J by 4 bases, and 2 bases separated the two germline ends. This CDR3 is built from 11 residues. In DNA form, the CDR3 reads TGTGCCAGTAGTATAGGATACGAGCAGTACGTC. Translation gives CASSIGYEQYV.

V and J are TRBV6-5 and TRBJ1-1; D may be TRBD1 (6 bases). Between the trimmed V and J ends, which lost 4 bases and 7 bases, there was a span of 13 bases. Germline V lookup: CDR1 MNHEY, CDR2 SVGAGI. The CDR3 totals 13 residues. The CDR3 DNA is TGTGCCAGCAGTTCTATACAGGGTTTTGAAGCTTTCTTT. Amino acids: CASSSIQGFEAFF.

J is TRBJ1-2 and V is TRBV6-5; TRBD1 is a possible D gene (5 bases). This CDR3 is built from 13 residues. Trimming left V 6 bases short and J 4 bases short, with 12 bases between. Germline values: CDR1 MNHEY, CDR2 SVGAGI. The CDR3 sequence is CASRPTGPYGYTF. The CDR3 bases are TGTGCCAGCAGGCCCACGGGACCCTATGGCTACACCTTC.

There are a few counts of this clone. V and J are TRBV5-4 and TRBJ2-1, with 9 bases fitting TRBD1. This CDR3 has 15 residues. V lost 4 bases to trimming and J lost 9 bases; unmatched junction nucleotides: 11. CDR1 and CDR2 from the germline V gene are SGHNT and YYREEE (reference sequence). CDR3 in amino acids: CASSQEDRGGSEQFF. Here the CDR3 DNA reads TGTGCCAGCAGCCAGGAGGACAGGGGAGGTAGTGAGCAGTTCTTC.

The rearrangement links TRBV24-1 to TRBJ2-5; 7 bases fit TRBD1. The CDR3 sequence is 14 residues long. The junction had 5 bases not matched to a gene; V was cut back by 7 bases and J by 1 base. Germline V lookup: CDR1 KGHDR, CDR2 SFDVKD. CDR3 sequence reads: CATRGRDSQETQYF. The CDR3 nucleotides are TGTGCCACCAGGGGACGGGACAGCCAAGAGACCCAGTACTTC.

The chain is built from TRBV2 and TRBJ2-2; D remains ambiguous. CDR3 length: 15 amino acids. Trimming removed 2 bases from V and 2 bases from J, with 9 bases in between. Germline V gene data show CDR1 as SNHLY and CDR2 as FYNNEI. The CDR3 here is CASSEISLNTGELFF. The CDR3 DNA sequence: TGTGCCAGCAGTGAAATTAGTCTTAACACCGGGGAGCTGTTTTTT.

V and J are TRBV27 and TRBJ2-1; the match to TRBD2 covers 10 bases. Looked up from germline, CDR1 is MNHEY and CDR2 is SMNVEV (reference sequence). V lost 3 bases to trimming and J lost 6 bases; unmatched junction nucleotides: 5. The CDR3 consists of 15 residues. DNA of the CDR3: TGTGCCAGCAGTTTCCTAGCGGGGGCCTTCAATGAGCAGTTCTTC. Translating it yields CASSFLAGAFNEQFF.

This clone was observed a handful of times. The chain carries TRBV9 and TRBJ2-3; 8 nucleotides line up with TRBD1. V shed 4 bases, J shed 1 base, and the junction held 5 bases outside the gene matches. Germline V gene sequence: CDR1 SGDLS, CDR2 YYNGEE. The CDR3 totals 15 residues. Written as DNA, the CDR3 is TGTGCCAGCAGCCTGTGGGGACAGGGCACAGATACGCAGTATTTT. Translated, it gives CASSLWGQGTDTQYF.